What follows are 12 T cell receptor beta chains derived from one specimen sequenced in a study of T cells after yellow fever vaccination. TCRdb reanalysed the 5' RACE reads using MiXCR and keeps one entry per CDR3 protein. The sample shows about 630,000 distinct CDR3 sequences, 12% of them seen only once. The sample was PBMCs, taken on the day of the yellow fever booster vaccination. The source of these receptors is a man aged 25-45 years who received the YFV17D yellow fever vaccine.

This clonotype was picked up a small number of times. The chain recombines TRBV5-4 with TRBJ2-5; D is ambiguous. This CDR3 is 15 amino acids long. Trimming stripped 1 base from V and 2 bases from J, with 12 bases between. The germline V gene encodes CDR1 SGHNT and CDR2 YYREEE (reference sequence). The CDR3 reads CASSLWTGAQETQYF. CDR3 sequence (DNA): TGTGCCAGCAGCTTGTGGACCGGAGCTCAAGAGACCCAGTACTTC. Full variable domain (missing parts from reference TRBV5-4 and TRBJ2-5): ETGVTQSPTHLIKTRGQQVTLRCSSQSGHNTVSWYQQALGQGPQFIFQYYREEENGRGNFPPRFSGLQFPNYSSELNVNALELDDSALYLCASSLWTGAQETQYFGPGTRLLVL.

The chain combines TRBV15 with TRBJ2-7; no clear D gene. The V and J ends lost 0 bases and 3 bases respectively, with 9 bases between them. The germline V gene has CDR1 LNHNV and CDR2 YYDKDF (reference sequence). There are 14 residues in the CDR3. CDR3 region: CATSRDRPVYEQYF. CDR3 sequence (DNA): TGTGCCACCAGCAGAGATCGACCCGTCTACGAGCAGTACTTC.

The CDR3 DNA reads TGCGCCAGCAGCCACGCCTCTTCGTGGGAGAGAACAGATACGCAGTATTTT. This encodes CASSHASSWERTDTQYF. The chain couples TRBV4-3 to TRBJ2-3; weak D call: TRBD2 (5 bases). CDR1 LGHNA and CDR2 YSLEER come from the germline V gene. The CDR3 loop spans 17 amino acids. Trimming cost V 3 bases and J 3 bases, with 19 bases left between them.

The chain links TRBV7-2 to TRBJ2-1; 7 bases are shared with TRBD2. The germline V gene encodes CDR1 SGHTA and CDR2 FQGNSA. V trimming: 3 bases; J trimming: 3 bases; junction bases outside the gene matches: 5. The CDR3 spans 15 residues. The CDR3 sequence is CASSLGRAHYNEQFF. CDR3 in DNA: TGTGCCAGCAGCTTGGGGAGGGCTCACTACAATGAGCAGTTCTTC.

This clonotype has just a few counts. The chain combines TRBV20-1 with TRBJ2-5, with D possibly matching TRBD2 (6 bases). There are 14 residues in the CDR3. Germline values: CDR1 DFQATT, CDR2 SNEGSKA (reference sequence). Trimming removed 4 bases from V and 2 bases from J, with 14 bases in between. CDR3 region: CSAKRSLAQETQYF. The CDR3 region has the DNA TGCAGTGCTAAACGTTCACTAGCTCAAGAGACCCAGTACTTC.

This clonotype was seen a few times. The chain joins TRBV19 to TRBJ2-7, with a possible D match to TRBD2 (6 bases). The germline V and J ends were trimmed by 6 bases and 4 bases, with 19 bases remaining between them. The CDR3 spans 15 residues. Germline CDR1 is LNHDA and CDR2 is SQIVND (reference sequence). CDR3 DNA sequence: TGTGCCAGTAGGACAGCTAGCGTAGGATGGTACGAGCAGTACTTC. Amino acid sequence: CASRTASVGWYEQYF.

CDR3 in DNA: TGCGCCAGCAGCTGGAATCCGGGACTAGCGGGAGTAGGGTCCTACAATGAGCAGTTCTTC. Its translation is CASSWNPGLAGVGSYNEQFF. This chain uses TRBV5-1 with TRBJ2-1; 14 bases fit TRBD2. The CDR3 is 20 residues long. Germline V gene data show CDR1 as SGHRS and CDR2 as YFSETQ. The V and J ends lost 3 bases and 1 base, in that order; junction bases with no gene match: 12.

The sample holds a few counts of this clonotype. The chain couples TRBV29-1 to TRBJ2-1; D perhaps matches TRBD2 (5 bases). CDR1 and CDR2 from the germline V gene are SQVTM and ANQGSEA. V gave up 4 bases and J gave up 4 bases, with 11 bases separating them. This CDR3 is 13 amino acids long. This chain's CDR3 is CSVGEGAYNEQFF. The DNA for the CDR3 is TGCAGCGTTGGAGAGGGCGCTTACAATGAGCAGTTCTTC.

This clonotype was detected many times. The chain has TRBV20-1 and TRBJ1-1; the match to TRBD1 covers 10 bases. Per the germline V gene, CDR1 is DFQATT and CDR2 is SNEGSKA (reference sequence). CDR3 length equals 14 residues. The J segment lost 4 bases and the V segment lost 5 bases, leaving 7 bases of the junction unmatched. The CDR3 loop reads CSAPGTGVSTEAFF. The CDR3 DNA sequence: TGCAGTGCTCCCGGGACAGGGGTATCCACTGAAGCTTTCTTT.

This chain connects TRBV7-2 to TRBJ2-3, with 7 bases identical to TRBD2. In germline, CDR1 is SGHTA, CDR2 FQGNSA. The CDR3 totals 14 residues. The trim removed 5 bases at V and 4 bases at J, leaving 6 bases unmatched. CDR3 bases: TGTGCCAGCAGCCGGGTAGCGGGTGCAGATACGCAGTATTTT. Amino acid sequence: CASSRVAGADTQYF.

This clonotype was detected a few times. The genes are TRBV15 and TRBJ2-5; D perhaps matches TRBD1 (6 bases). The CDR3 runs to 12 residues. Trimming cost V 5 bases and J 2 bases, with 6 bases left between them. The germline V gene encodes CDR1 LNHNV and CDR2 YYDKDF (reference sequence). In DNA, the CDR3 is TGTGCCACCAGCGGACAGCAAGAGACCCAGTACTTC. This encodes CATSGQQETQYF.

The chain couples TRBV19 to TRBJ1-1, with TRBD1 as a possible D gene (5 bases). Germline V CDR1 and CDR2: LNHDA, SQIVND (reference sequence). V was trimmed by 6 bases and J by 7 bases, leaving 18 bases between them. The CDR3 sequence is 14 residues long. CDR3 in amino acids: CASRTQGGAIEAFF. In nucleotides, the CDR3 is TGTGCCAGTAGGACGCAGGGTGGAGCCATTGAAGCTTTCTTT.